These 27 T cell receptor beta chains were all obtained from the same sample, sequenced in a study of identical twins. Using its own MiXCR run on the 5' RACE reads, TCRdb lists one record per CDR3 protein. Of some 330,000 distinct CDR3 sequences listed, approximately 10% were seen once; the top ten hold approximately 9.3%. The material sequenced was naive T cells sorted from blood. Receptors originate from a woman in her fifties or sixties in good health.

This clonotype was seen more than once but under ten times. The chain joins TRBV11-2 to TRBJ2-7; 8 bases agree with TRBD1. Looked up from germline, CDR1 is SGHAT and CDR2 is FQNNGV. The V segment lost 5 bases and the J segment 4 bases; nucleotides outside the gene matches: 10. This CDR3 has 15 amino acids. Here the CDR3 DNA reads TGTGCCAGCAGCCCTCTAGGGGACAGGACATACGAGCAGTACTTC. Translation gives CASSPLGDRTYEQYF. Using reference TRBV11-2 and TRBJ2-7 for the parts outside the CDR3, the full variable domain is EAGVAQSPRYKIIEKRQSVAFWCNPISGHATLYWYQQILGQGPKLLIQFQNNGVVDDSQLPKDRFSAERLKGVDSTLKIQPAKLEDSAVYLCASSPLGDRTYEQYFGPGTRLTVT.

The J gene is TRBJ2-3, the V gene TRBV7-6; D is ambiguous. The CDR3 has 17 amino acids. Germline V gene data show CDR1 as SGHVS and CDR2 as FNYEAQ. The V gene lost 1 base and the J gene lost 0 bases, with 14 bases spanning the gap. The CDR3: CASSLGVRFSSTDTQYF. DNA of the CDR3: TGTGCCAGCAGCTTAGGGGTCCGCTTTTCTAGCACAGATACGCAGTATTTT.

In this sample, this clonotype turned up a few times. This chain joins TRBV15 and TRBJ1-1; unclear D gene. Germline CDR1 reads LNHNV; CDR2 reads YYDKDF (reference sequence). This CDR3 comprises 14 residues. Between the trimmed V and J ends, which lost 0 bases and 0 bases, there was a span of 5 bases. The CDR3 DNA reads as TGTGCCACCAGCAGAGAGGGAGTGAACACTGAAGCTTTCTTT. This translates into CATSREGVNTEAFF.

The rearrangement uses TRBV4-2 and TRBJ2-5; 13 positions agree with TRBD2. Germline values: CDR1 LGHNA, CDR2 YNFKEQ. V lost 1 base and J lost 3; bases outside the gene matches: 14. The CDR3 contains 20 residues. CDR3 region: CASSQGWGPGLAGEKETQYF. The CDR3 bases are TGTGCCAGCAGCCAAGGCTGGGGCCCCGGACTAGCGGGAGAAAAAGAGACCCAGTACTTC.

The J gene is TRBJ2-2, the V gene TRBV6-5, with 7 bases that match TRBD2. The ends lost 8 bases at V and 4 bases at J; junction bases unmatched: 4. Germline CDR1 is MNHEY and CDR2 is SVGAGI. This CDR3 has 13 amino acids. The CDR3 DNA reads as TGTGCCAGCTGTGGGAGGGTCACCGGGGAGCTGTTTTTT. This encodes CASCGRVTGELFF.

This clonotype came up many times. The chain employs TRBV4-1 and TRBJ1-6; 10 nucleotides agree with TRBD1. The germline CDR1 and CDR2 sequences are MGHRA and YSYEKL. The CDR3 covers 15 residues. After removal of 1 base from V and 9 bases from J, the junction contained 3 bases not matched to a gene. CDR3 in DNA: TGCGCCAGCAGCCAAGTCGGACAGGGGGTTTCACCCCTCCACTTT. Its translation: CASSQVGQGVSPLHF.

The chain has TRBV5-1 and TRBJ2-7, with a possible D match to TRBD2 (5 bases). With 1 base removed from V and 4 bases from J, the gap between germline ends came to 12 bases. This CDR3 spans 14 amino acids. Germline V gene lookup returns CDR1 SGHRS and CDR2 YFSETQ. This chain's CDR3 is CASSLSRGKYEQYF. The CDR3, as DNA: TGCGCCAGCAGCTTGTCTCGGGGAAAGTACGAGCAGTACTTC. The whole variable domain, filled in from reference TRBV5-1 and TRBJ2-7, reads KAGVTQTPRYLIKTRGQQVTLSCSPISGHRSVSWYQQTPGQGLQFLFEYFSETQRNKGNFPGRFSGRQFSNSRSEMNVSTLELGDSALYLCASSLSRGKYEQYFGPGTRLTVT.

The genes are TRBV7-6 and TRBJ1-6; D perhaps matches TRBD1 (6 bases). This CDR3 is 15 amino acids long. Trimming took 4 bases from V and 5 from J, leaving 12 bases between them. CDR1 and CDR2 (germline): SGHVS, FNYEAQ. DNA for the CDR3: TGTGCCAGCAGCTCCCTTAGGGGGGATAATTCACCCCTCCACTTT. Translating it yields CASSSLRGDNSPLHF.

This clonotype has a handful of counts. The rearrangement uses TRBV6-6 and TRBJ2-2; D gene ambiguous. Looked up from germline, CDR1 is MNHNY and CDR2 is SVGAGI (reference sequence). The V end lost 5 bases, the J end lost 6 bases, and 16 bases lay between the germline ends. The CDR3 runs to 15 residues. The CDR3 DNA follows: TGTGCCAGCAGTCTAATGACTGCCCCCCCCGGGGAGCTGTTTTTT. It encodes CASSLMTAPPGELFF.

The J gene is TRBJ2-7, the V gene TRBV6-5; D ambiguous. The CDR3 spans 14 residues. The V and J ends lost 6 bases and 6 bases respectively, with 18 bases between them. Per the germline V gene, CDR1 is MNHEY and CDR2 is SVGAGI. This CDR3 is CASSQDPFLSEQYF. DNA of the CDR3: TGTGCCAGCAGCCAAGACCCCTTTCTCTCCGAGCAGTACTTC.

The sample holds a few counts of this clonotype. The V gene is TRBV12-3 or TRBV12-4, the J gene TRBJ2-1, with D perhaps TRBD1 or TRBD2 (5 bases each). V gave up 3 bases and J gave up 3 bases, with 9 bases separating them. The CDR3 sequence is 14 residues long. CDR3: CASSLGPNYNEQFF. DNA for the CDR3: TGTGCCAGCAGTTTGGGACCAAACTACAATGAGCAGTTCTTC.

The chain combines TRBV6-5 with TRBJ2-1; TRBD2 aligns across 11 bases. The CDR3 length is 16 residues. V shed 4 bases and J 1 base; nucleotides not matched to a gene: 3. CDR1 is MNHEY, CDR2 SVGAGI, per germline. DNA of the CDR3: TGTGCCAGCAGTTGGGGGACTAGCGGATCCTACAATGAGCAGTTCTTC. Residues: CASSWGTSGSYNEQFF.

This clonotype was seen many times. The V call is TRBV14, the J call TRBJ2-3; D is possibly TRBD2 (5 bases). Germline CDR1 is SGHDN and CDR2 is FVKESK. The V and J ends lost 4 bases and 4 bases respectively, with 9 bases between them. The length of the CDR3 is 13 residues. The CDR3 spells CASSLNSADTQYF. The CDR3 DNA reads as TGTGCCAGCAGCCTCAATAGCGCAGATACGCAGTATTTT.

This clonotype was counted many times. The chain has TRBV7-9 and TRBJ2-1; 8 bases are shared with TRBD2. J lost 10 bases, V lost 1 base, and 6 bases had no gene match. The CDR3 extends over 14 amino acids. CDR1 and CDR2 (germline): SEHNR, FQNEAQ (reference sequence). The CDR3: CASSLDGTSNEQFF. CDR3 nucleotide sequence: TGTGCCAGCAGCTTAGACGGGACTAGTAACGAGCAGTTCTTC. The whole variable domain, filled in from reference TRBV7-9 and TRBJ2-1, reads DTGVSQNPRHKITKRGQNVTFRCDPISEHNRLYWYRQTLGQGPEFLTYFQNEAQLEKSRLLSDRFSAERPKGSFSTLEIQRTEQGDSAMYLCASSLDGTSNEQFFGPGTRLTVL.

This clonotype was recorded at least ten times. V usage is TRBV2 and J usage is TRBJ2-3; D gene unclear. Per germline, CDR1 SNHLY and CDR2 FYNNEI. V was trimmed by 1 base and J by 10 bases, leaving 12 bases between them. This CDR3 has 13 residues. CDR3 amino acids: CASSEGPRSAQYF. CDR3 in DNA: TGTGCCAGCAGTGAAGGTCCCCGGTCCGCGCAGTATTTT. Full variable domain (missing parts from reference TRBV2 and TRBJ2-3): EPEVTQTPSHQVTQMGQEVILRCVPISNHLYFYWYRQILGQKVEFLVSFYNNEISEKSEIFDDQFSVERPDGSNFTLKIRSTKLEDSAMYFCASSEGPRSAQYFGPGTRLTVL.

As DNA, the CDR3 is TGTGCCAGCAGCTTAGAGGTAGCGGGAGTTTGGAATGAGCAGTTCTTC. Amino acid sequence: CASSLEVAGVWNEQFF. The chain uses TRBV11-2 and TRBJ2-1, with 9 bases that match TRBD2. V lost 0 bases to trimming and J lost 7 bases; unmatched junction nucleotides: 7. Germline CDR1 is SGHAT and CDR2 is FQNNGV. This CDR3 has 16 amino acids.

V usage is TRBV10-1 and J usage is TRBJ2-5; D might be TRBD1 (5 bases). Germline V CDR1 and CDR2: WNHNN, SYGVQD (reference sequence). The CDR3 spans 12 residues. Trimming shortened V by 2 bases and J by 5 bases, and 6 bases separated the two germline ends. The CDR3 loop is CASSENRETQYF. The CDR3 nucleotides are TGCGCCAGCAGTGAGAACAGGGAGACCCAGTACTTC.

The rearrangement uses TRBV4-2 and TRBJ2-5; no clear D gene. Germline CDR1 LGHNA, CDR2 YNFKEQ. The CDR3 loop spans 14 amino acids. V lost 1 base and J 3 bases, leaving 9 bases between the germline ends. CDR3 loop: CASSQVLAEETQYF. The CDR3 DNA sequence: TGTGCCAGCAGCCAAGTTCTCGCGGAAGAGACCCAGTACTTC.

This clonotype was found a few times. The V call is TRBV19, the J call TRBJ1-6; 9 positions match TRBD1. In germline, CDR1 is LNHDA, CDR2 SQIVND (reference sequence). V was pared by 4 bases and J by 9 bases, with 4 bases of the junction left unmatched. The CDR3 is made up of 14 amino acids. CDR3 amino acids: CASSKDRGGSPLHF. The CDR3 DNA is TGTGCCAGTAGTAAGGACAGGGGTGGTTCACCCCTCCACTTT.

J is TRBJ1-1 and V is TRBV11-2; D unresolved. The V and J ends lost 0 bases and 5 bases respectively, with 4 bases between them. CDR1 SGHAT and CDR2 FQNNGV come from the germline V gene. CDR3 size: 12 residues. This chain's CDR3 is CASSLDITEAFF. The CDR3 region has the DNA TGTGCCAGCAGCTTAGATATTACTGAAGCTTTCTTT.

This clonotype was seen repeatedly, ten times or more. The genes are TRBV5-1 and TRBJ2-1; 9 bases map to TRBD2. There are 15 residues in the CDR3. The germline CDR1 and CDR2 sequences are SGHRS and YFSETQ. With 0 bases clipped from V and 5 bases from J, the junction kept 3 bases outside the gene matches. The DNA of the CDR3 is TGCGCCAGCAGCTTGGTTAGCGGGAGAAACAATGAGCAGTTCTTC. It specifies CASSLVSGRNNEQFF.

The V and J genes are TRBV5-1 and TRBJ2-7; TRBD2 aligns across 8 bases. The CDR3 has 16 residues. Trimming cost V 0 bases and J 1 base; bases outside gene matches: 6. CDR1 and CDR2 (germline): SGHRS, YFSETQ. Here the CDR3 reads CASSLGAGAGSYEQYV. CDR3 coding DNA: TGCGCCAGCAGCTTGGGAGCGGGAGCGGGATCCTACGAGCAGTACGTC.

This clonotype was recorded at least ten times. The rearrangement links TRBV5-1 to TRBJ2-1, with 10 bases lining up with TRBD1. CDR3 length: 15 residues. Trimming took 4 bases from V and 9 from J; bases not matched to a gene: 10. From germline, CDR1 is SGHRS and CDR2 YFSETQ. The DNA of the CDR3 is TGCGCCAGCAGCCCGGGGACAGGGGCGTACGGTGAGCAGTTCTTC. It yields the protein CASSPGTGAYGEQFF.

This clonotype has at least ten counts. The chain has TRBV29-1 and TRBJ1-4, with D uncertain. The germline V and J ends were trimmed by 2 bases and 5 bases, with 3 bases remaining between them. The CDR3 spans 11 residues. CDR1 is SQVTM and CDR2 is ANQGSEA in the germline V gene. Here the CDR3 reads CSVEKNEKLFF. The CDR3 nucleotides read TGCAGCGTTGAAAAGAATGAAAAACTGTTTTTT.

The chain uses TRBV28 and TRBJ1-5; 12 nucleotides agree with TRBD1. With V trimmed by 10 bases and J by 8 bases, 12 bases remained unmatched. This CDR3 region has 15 residues. Germline CDR1 is MDHEN and CDR2 is SYDVKM. The CDR3 reads CAILRDRGLMKPQHF. CDR3 in DNA: TGTGCCATCCTTAGGGACAGGGGGCTTATGAAGCCCCAGCATTTT. Filled out from reference TRBV28 and TRBJ1-5, the complete variable domain reads DVKVTQSSRYLVKRTGEKVFLECVQDMDHENMFWYRQDPGLGLRLIYFSYDVKMKEKGDIPEGYSVSREKKERFSLILESASTNQTSMYLCAILRDRGLMKPQHFGDGTRLSIL.

This clonotype showed up just a few times. The chain employs TRBV11-3 and TRBJ2-1; 8 bases are shared with TRBD2. This CDR3 is 16 amino acids long. J gave up 5 bases and V 5 bases, and 11 bases lay outside the gene matches. The germline CDR1 and CDR2 sequences are SGHNT and YENEEA. CDR3 sequence reads: CASSRRLARLNNEQFF. CDR3 nucleotide sequence: TGTGCCAGCAGCCGAAGACTAGCGCGTTTGAACAATGAGCAGTTCTTC.

In this sample, this clonotype turned up many times. The chain recombines TRBV5-1 with TRBJ2-3, with 11 bases lining up with TRBD2. Losses at the gene ends were 3 bases for V and 2 bases for J; bases not matched to a gene: 5. CDR1 SGHRS and CDR2 YFSETQ come from the germline V gene. This CDR3 contains 16 residues. CDR3 DNA: TGCGCCAGCAGCTCACCGGGACTAGCGGCCACAGATACGCAGTATTTT. Protein sequence: CASSSPGLAATDTQYF.